This T cell receptor (beta chain) was profiled in a study of blood T cell repertoires in COVID-19. On the study more broadly: Sources were T cells, B-cell-depleted T cells, or PBMCs; the material itself was cDNA or gDNA.

Generated by immunoSEQ multiplex PCR, the TCRdb table keeps only in-frame clones and is missing some. The data contain about 150,000 clones, around 79% of them seen just once; the ten biggest clones take up roughly 1.7%. This clone was counted a few times. J gave up 2 bases and V 4 bases, and 9 bases lay outside the gene matches. The CDR3 extends over 19 amino acids. Per the germline V gene, CDR1 is KGHDR and CDR2 is SFDVKD. This TCR derives from a man at least 80 years old with acute or convalescent COVID-19. The sequenced sample was peripheral blood. This rearrangement joins TRBV24-1 to TRBJ2-5, with 16 bases aligning to TRBD2. The CDR3 bases are TGTGCCACCAGTGACCCTGGGACTAGCGGGGGGGCCTGGCAAGAGACCCAGTACTTC. Protein: CATSDPGTSGGAWQETQYF.